This T cell receptor beta chain was sequenced during a study of identical twins. Broader study findings: Not following the same donors, the study drew its conclusions from cross-sectional statistical analysis.

Germline V CDR1 and CDR2: SGHDT, YYEEEE. The V end lost 2 bases, the J end lost 6 bases, and 14 bases lay between the germline ends. The CDR3 runs to 15 residues. This clonotype has a handful of counts. Its antigen is as yet unknown. TCRdb fed the 5' RACE reads into MiXCR, producing one record per CDR3 protein. The sample has 700,000 or so distinct CDR3 sequences, around 8.3% seen once. These same records also appear under a second study, on yellow fever vaccine responses in identical twins. This second report adds: Among the twins, the vaccine T cell response reportedly seemed partly convergent and partly personalized.

Sequencing was carried out using PBMCs. The rearrangement uses TRBV5-6 and TRBJ2-2; maybe TRBD2 (7 bases). The sequence derives from a woman younger than 35 in good health. CDR3 nucleotide sequence: TGTGCCAGCAGCTTTGACACGGGGGGCTCCGGGGAGCTGTTTTTT. This encodes CASSFDTGGSGELFF. Drawing the rest from reference TRBV5-6 and TRBJ2-2, the complete variable domain is DAGVTQSPTHLIKTRGQQVTLRCSPKSGHDTVSWYQQALGQGPQFIFQYYEEEERQRGNFPDRFSGHQFPNYSSELNVNALLLGDSALYLCASSFDTGGSGELFFGEGSRLTVL.